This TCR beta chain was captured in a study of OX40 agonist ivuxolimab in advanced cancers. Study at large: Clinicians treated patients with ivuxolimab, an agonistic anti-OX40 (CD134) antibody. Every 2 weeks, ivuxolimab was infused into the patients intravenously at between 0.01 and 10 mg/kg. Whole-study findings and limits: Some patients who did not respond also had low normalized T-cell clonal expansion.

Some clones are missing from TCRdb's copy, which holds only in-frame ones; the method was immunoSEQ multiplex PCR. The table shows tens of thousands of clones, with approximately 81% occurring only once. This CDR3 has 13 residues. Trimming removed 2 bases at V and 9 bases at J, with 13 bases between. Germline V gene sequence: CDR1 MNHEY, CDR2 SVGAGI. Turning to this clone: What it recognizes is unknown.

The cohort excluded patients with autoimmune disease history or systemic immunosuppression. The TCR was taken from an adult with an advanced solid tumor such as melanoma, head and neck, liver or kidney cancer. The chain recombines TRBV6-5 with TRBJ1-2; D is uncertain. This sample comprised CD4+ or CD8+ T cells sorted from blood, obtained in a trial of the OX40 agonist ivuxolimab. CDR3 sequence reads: CASSYTESGSYTF. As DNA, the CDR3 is TGTGCCAGCAGTTACACTGAAAGTGGGAGCTACACCTTC.